This passage covers 30 T cell receptor beta chains from one sample sequenced in a study of pediatric ulcerative colitis (dated by TCRdb to the late 2010s). During colonoscopy, one to two rectal pinch biopsies were obtained for research purposes. The protocol used for the library was the immunoSEQ multiplex PCR assay. TCRdb holds this immuneACCESS table with in-frame rearrangements only. Some clones are missing; in checked studies, unresolved V genes explain under half, and the rest has no known cause. The sample profile shows 35,000 to 45,000 clones; roughly 70% of them were found once. Roughly 8.6% of the sample is taken by the ten largest. Sequencing used gut tissue. The receptor source for this set is a boy between 5 and 17 years old with severe ulcerative colitis.

V and J are TRBV6-5 and TRBJ1-6; D remains ambiguous. This CDR3 comprises 13 residues. Germline CDR1 and CDR2: MNHEY and SVGAGI. The ends were cut back, 2 bases at V and 7 bases at J, with 6 bases in the middle. In DNA form, the CDR3 reads TGTGCCAGCAGTTACCAGAGGAATTCACCCCTCCACTTT. Translating gives CASSYQRNSPLHF.

The V gene is TRBV7-6, the J gene TRBJ2-2, with no clear D. The V gene's germline CDR1 is SGHVS and CDR2 FNYEAQ. The CDR3 consists of 16 residues. V lost 5 bases, J lost 0 bases, and 13 bases lay in between. Here the CDR3 DNA reads TGTGCCAGCAGCCCACCCCCAGGACCGAACACCGGGGAGCTGTTTTTT. As protein: CASSPPPGPNTGELFF.

The sample holds one count of this clone. The chain joins TRBV5-1 to TRBJ2-5; D call uncertain. The CDR3 contains 11 residues. V was clipped by 6 bases and J by 5 bases, with 8 bases between them. Per the germline V gene, CDR1 is SGHRS and CDR2 is YFSETQ. CDR3 sequence (DNA): TGCGCCAGCACCCTAGGGGAGACCCAGTACTTC. Translating gives CASTLGETQYF.

The rearrangement links TRBV5-4 to TRBJ1-4; D may be TRBD1 (5 bases). The CDR3 sequence is 15 residues long. Germline lookup yields CDR1 SGHNT and CDR2 YYREEE (reference sequence). V lost 0 bases and J 1 base, leaving 7 bases between the germline ends. The CDR3 DNA reads TGTGCCAGCAGCTTGGCGGGGGGAACTAATGAAAAACTGTTTTTT. Encoded protein: CASSLAGGTNEKLFF.

The chain is built from TRBV28 and TRBJ1-6, with 7 nucleotides matching TRBD1. V shed 4 bases, J shed 9 bases, and the junction held 15 bases outside the gene matches. Germline CDR1 is MDHEN and CDR2 is SYDVKM. This CDR3 is 17 amino acids long. The CDR3 bases are TGTGCCAGCAGTTCTCCAAAAACCGGGACAGTGAGTTCACCCCTCCACTTT. Protein: CASSSPKTGTVSSPLHF.

The CDR3 loop is CASSPVGYNQPQHF. CDR3 nucleotide sequence: TGCGCCAGCAGCCCCGTGGGGTACAATCAGCCCCAGCATTTT. This chain connects TRBV4-1 to TRBJ1-5, with no clear D. The V gene lost 4 bases and the J gene lost 3 bases, with 10 bases spanning the gap. Germline CDR1 reads MGHRA; CDR2 reads YSYEKL. The CDR3 runs to 14 residues.

V usage is TRBV7-2 and J usage is TRBJ2-7; a weak D match, TRBD1 (5 bases). The germline gives CDR1 SGHTA, CDR2 FQGNSA. The CDR3 spans 14 residues. Trimming left V 1 base short and J 2 bases short, with 9 bases between. DNA for the CDR3: TGTGCCAGCAGCTTAGGGACATGGGCCTACGAGCAGTACTTC. Amino acid sequence: CASSLGTWAYEQYF.

The sample holds one count of this clone. The rearrangement joins TRBV7-6 to TRBJ2-1; D possibly corresponds to TRBD2 (6 bases). The germline CDR1 and CDR2 sequences are SGHVS and FNYEAQ. The CDR3 length is 13 residues. CDR3 sequence reads: CAISGGSYNEQFF. CDR3 coding DNA: TGTGCTATATCCGGGGGATCCTACAATGAGCAGTTCTTC.

This clone showed up just once. J is TRBJ1-2 and V is TRBV20-1; D call uncertain. CDR3 length: 11 amino acids. Trimming left V 6 bases short and J 5 bases short, with 10 bases between. Looked up from germline, CDR1 is DFQATT and CDR2 is SNEGSKA (reference sequence). The CDR3 loop is CSALGDYGYTF. The CDR3 coding sequence is TGCAGTGCCCTCGGGGATTATGGCTACACCTTC.

This clone occurred once. V is TRBV5-4 and J is TRBJ2-5; 11 positions agree with TRBD1. The CDR3 loop spans 19 amino acids. V trimming: 4 bases; J trimming: 5 bases; junction bases outside the gene matches: 19. Looked up from germline, CDR1 is SGHNT and CDR2 is YYREEE (reference sequence). Here the CDR3 reads CASSGKAGQGAYQWETQYF. As DNA, the CDR3 is TGTGCCAGCAGCGGAAAGGCAGGACAGGGGGCCTATCAATGGGAGACCCAGTACTTC.

This chain connects TRBV5-1 to TRBJ1-2; TRBD1 matches at 7 bases. V was pared by 4 bases and J by 1 base, with 4 bases of the junction left unmatched. The germline V gene has CDR1 SGHRS and CDR2 YFSETQ. CDR3 length: 14 residues. CDR3 coding DNA: TGCGCCAGCAGCCCTGACAGGGTTAACTATGGCTACACCTTC. Its protein is CASSPDRVNYGYTF. Looking up the rest from reference TRBV5-1 and TRBJ1-2 gives the full variable domain: KAGVTQTPRYLIKTRGQQVTLSCSPISGHRSVSWYQQTPGQGLQFLFEYFSETQRNKGNFPGRFSGRQFSNSRSEMNVSTLELGDSALYLCASSPDRVNYGYTFGSGTRLTVV.

The DNA for the CDR3 is TGTGCCAGCAGCCATTCGGGGGAGGGCAATGAGCAGTTCTTC. Amino acids: CASSHSGEGNEQFF. V is TRBV9 and J is TRBJ2-1; 7 bases line up with TRBD2. CDR3 length: 14 amino acids. The V segment lost 4 bases and the J segment 6 bases; nucleotides outside the gene matches: 7. Germline V CDR1 and CDR2: SGDLS, YYNGEE.

The V call is TRBV28, the J call TRBJ2-7, with unresolved D. V was pared by 3 bases and J by 2 bases, with 5 bases between. Looked up from germline, CDR1 is MDHEN and CDR2 is SYDVKM. The CDR3 loop spans 12 amino acids. The chain's CDR3 is CASSFYTYEQYF. CDR3 nucleotide sequence: TGTGCCAGCAGTTTCTATACCTACGAGCAGTACTTC.

The chain couples TRBV10-3 to TRBJ2-3, with 9 bases fitting TRBD2. Germline values: CDR1 ENHRY, CDR2 SYGVKD. This CDR3 is built from 13 residues. The J segment lost 4 bases and the V segment lost 8 bases, leaving 4 bases of the junction unmatched. DNA for the CDR3: TGTGCCATCGGCGGGGGGGCCTCAGATACGCAGTATTTT. Encoded protein: CAIGGGASDTQYF.

The rearrangement joins TRBV6-5 to TRBJ1-2, with TRBD1 matching over 10 bases. Germline trimming cut 5 bases from V and 7 bases from J; bases unmatched to any gene: 7. Germline V gene lookup returns CDR1 MNHEY and CDR2 SVGAGI. This CDR3 is 14 amino acids long. The CDR3 DNA is TGTGCCAGCAGTCTATCGGACAGGGGGGTTGGCTACACCTTC. This encodes CASSLSDRGVGYTF.

This clone appeared once. The chain has TRBV27 and TRBJ2-6; tentatively, D is TRBD1 or TRBD2 (6 bases each). With 5 bases removed from V and 0 bases from J, the gap between germline ends came to 14 bases. Germline V gives CDR1 MNHEY, CDR2 SMNVEV (reference sequence). The CDR3 runs to 17 residues. DNA of the CDR3: TGTGCCAGCAGTCTGAATGGGGGGCCCTCTGGGGCCAACGTCCTGACTTTC. It codes for CASSLNGGPSGANVLTF.

There are a few counts of this clone. V and J are TRBV12-5 and TRBJ1-1, with TRBD1 as a possible D gene (5 bases). Trimming cost V 6 bases and J 4 bases, with 12 bases left between them. CDR1 LGHNT and CDR2 FRNRAP come from the germline V gene. CDR3 length: 13 residues. The DNA of the CDR3 is TGTGCTAGTGGCCCGACAGATAGCACTGAAGCTTTCTTT. Its protein product is CASGPTDSTEAFF. Looking up the rest from reference TRBV12-5 and TRBJ1-1 gives the full variable domain: DARVTQTPRHKVTEMGQEVTMRCQPILGHNTVFWYRQTMMQGLELLAYFRNRAPLDDSGMPKDRFSAEMPDATLATLKIQPSEPRDSAVYFCASGPTDSTEAFFGQGTRLTVV.

The J gene is TRBJ2-3, the V gene TRBV5-1; either TRBD1 or TRBD2 may supply D (6 bases each). Germline V gene data show CDR1 as SGHRS and CDR2 as YFSETQ. Trimming pared 4 bases from V and 4 bases from J, leaving 10 bases between. CDR3 length: 13 residues. The CDR3 region is CASSAGGPDTQYF. The CDR3 nucleotides read TGCGCCAGCAGCGCTGGGGGGCCAGATACGCAGTATTTT.

The chain is built from TRBV7-9 and TRBJ2-7; D is ambiguous. Trimming stripped 2 bases from V and 4 bases from J, with 3 bases between. This CDR3 contains 11 residues. Germline V gives CDR1 SEHNR, CDR2 FQNEAQ (reference sequence). The CDR3 DNA follows: TGTGCCAGCAGCTTATCTTACGAGCAGTACTTC. Protein sequence: CASSLSYEQYF.

The chain carries TRBV5-1 and TRBJ2-2; possible D gene TRBD2, 6 bases. Trimming stripped 2 bases from V and 1 base from J, with 9 bases between. In germline, CDR1 is SGHRS, CDR2 YFSETQ. The CDR3 runs to 15 residues. The CDR3 reads CASSFSGGNTGELFF. The CDR3 DNA reads as TGCGCCAGCAGCTTTTCCGGGGGGAACACCGGGGAGCTGTTTTTT.

The chain joins TRBV18 to TRBJ1-2; D might be TRBD1 (6 bases). The V end was cut by 3 bases, the J end by 3 bases, with 14 bases between. The length of the CDR3 is 15 residues. The V gene's germline CDR1 is KGHSH and CDR2 LQKENI. The CDR3 loop is CASSPPNGGDYGYTF. The CDR3 bases are TGTGCCAGCTCACCGCCGAATGGGGGCGACTATGGCTACACCTTC.

This chain uses TRBV5-4 with TRBJ2-2, with a possible D match to TRBD1 (6 bases). V lost 0 bases and J 7 bases, leaving 16 bases between the germline ends. The CDR3 contains 16 residues. In germline, CDR1 is SGHNT, CDR2 YYREEE (reference sequence). CDR3 nucleotides: TGTGCCAGCAGCTTGGTTAGGGGGACGGGAAACGGGGAGCTGTTTTTT. Its protein product is CASSLVRGTGNGELFF.

The rearrangement joins TRBV7-3 to TRBJ1-1; 10 bases align to TRBD1. The CDR3 totals 15 residues. The germline gives CDR1 SGHTA, CDR2 FQGTGA. Unmatched junction bases numbered 7, after V lost 5 bases and J lost 4 bases. Written as DNA, the CDR3 is TGTGCCAGCAGCATGGACAGGGGGACGGGCACTGAAGCTTTCTTT. Its protein is CASSMDRGTGTEAFF. The whole variable domain, filled in from reference TRBV7-3 and TRBJ1-1, reads GAGVSQTPSNKVTEKGKYVELRCDPISGHTALYWYRQSLGQGPEFLIYFQGTGAADDSGLPNDRFFAVRPEGSVSTLKIQRTERGDSAVYLCASSMDRGTGTEAFFGQGTRLTVV.

The rearrangement links TRBV9 to TRBJ2-3; D possibly corresponds to TRBD2 (6 bases). The CDR3 runs to 16 residues. Germline values: CDR1 SGDLS, CDR2 YYNGEE. Trimming took 0 bases from V and 5 from J, leaving 16 bases between them. CDR3 DNA sequence: TGTGCCAGCAGCGTAGAAACTAGCCCCCCGGGAGATACGCAGTATTTT. It translates to CASSVETSPPGDTQYF.

This chain uses TRBV14 with TRBJ2-7; a possible D gene is TRBD1 (5 bases). CDR3 length: 15 residues. Germline assignment: CDR1 SGHDN and CDR2 FVKESK. Trimming cost V 4 bases and J 3 bases, with 16 bases left between them. This CDR3 is CASSRHRDRVYEQYF. The CDR3 DNA sequence: TGTGCCAGCAGCCGACACCGAGACAGAGTCTACGAGCAGTACTTC.

CDR3 nucleotides: TGTGCCAGCAGCTCGGGGACAGGGAGGTATGAAAAACTGTTTTTT. Its protein is CASSSGTGRYEKLFF. The genes are TRBV9 and TRBJ1-4; 9 nucleotides align to TRBD1. The CDR3 is made up of 15 amino acids. CDR1 SGDLS and CDR2 YYNGEE come from the germline V gene. Germline trimming cut 4 bases from V and 6 bases from J; bases unmatched to any gene: 7.

The chain couples TRBV4-1 to TRBJ1-6, with a weak D call TRBD1 (5 bases). Germline V gene sequence: CDR1 MGHRA, CDR2 YSYEKL. Trimming removed 5 bases at V and 3 bases at J, with 17 bases between. The CDR3 length is 17 residues. CDR3 nucleotide sequence: TGCGCCAGCAGCACCCCGACAGATTCGGTCTATAATTCACCCCTCCACTTT. This gives the protein CASSTPTDSVYNSPLHF.

This clone came up a few times. The chain has TRBV28 and TRBJ1-6; TRBD1 matches at 7 bases. The CDR3 has 16 residues. With V trimmed by 6 bases and J by 8 bases, 13 bases remained unmatched. Germline V gene data show CDR1 as MDHEN and CDR2 as SYDVKM. For the CDR3, the DNA is TGTGCCAGCAGAATTTTCGGGGACAGATCGGATTCACCCCTCCACTTT. Amino acids: CASRIFGDRSDSPLHF.

The chain is built from TRBV19 and TRBJ1-6, with a tentative D call TRBD1 (6 bases). The germline V and J ends were trimmed by 3 bases and 10 bases, with 19 bases remaining between them. There are 16 residues in the CDR3. Looked up from germline, CDR1 is LNHDA and CDR2 is SQIVND (reference sequence). DNA of the CDR3: TGTGCCAGTAGTATGGAGGGGGGGTCAGGAGTCTCACCCCTCCACTTT. Translation: CASSMEGGSGVSPLHF.

The gene calls are TRBV18 and TRBJ1-4, with 7 bases fitting TRBD1. Germline assignment: CDR1 KGHSH and CDR2 LQKENI. The CDR3 extends over 14 amino acids. Germline trimming cut 1 base from V and 8 bases from J; bases unmatched to any gene: 4. The CDR3: CASSPQGAWEKLFF. For the CDR3, the DNA is TGTGCCAGCTCACCACAGGGGGCGTGGGAAAAACTGTTTTTT.